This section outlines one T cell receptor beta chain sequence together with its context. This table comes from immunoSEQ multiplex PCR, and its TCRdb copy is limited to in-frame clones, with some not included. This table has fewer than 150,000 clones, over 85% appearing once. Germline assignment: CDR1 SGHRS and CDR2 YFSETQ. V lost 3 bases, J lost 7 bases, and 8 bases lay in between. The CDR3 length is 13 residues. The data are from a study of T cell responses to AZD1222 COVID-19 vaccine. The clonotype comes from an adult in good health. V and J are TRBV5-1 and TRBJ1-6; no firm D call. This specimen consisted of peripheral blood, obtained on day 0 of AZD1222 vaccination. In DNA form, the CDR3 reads TGCGCCAGCAGCTCGTCCCTCAATTCACCCCTCCACTTT. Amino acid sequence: CASSSSLNSPLHF.